Below are 20 T cell receptor beta chains sequenced from a single sample in a study of T-cell memory formation after mild COVID-19. TCRdb redid the calling of the 5' RACE reads with MiXCR, one entry per CDR3 protein. The table has approximately 170,000 distinct CDR3 sequences, roughly 13% seen once. Material: PBMCs or a T cell subset sorted from them (not recorded which). The receptor source for this set is a young man who had mild COVID-19 (a few samples of this study predate the infection). Cell type and time point are not known.

This clonotype was recorded a few times. The J gene is TRBJ2-2, the V gene TRBV4-2, with 11 bases identical to TRBD2. This CDR3 is 16 amino acids long. Germline trimming cut 1 base from V and 7 bases from J; bases unmatched to any gene: 5. Germline lookup yields CDR1 LGHNA and CDR2 YNFKEQ. CDR3 protein: CASSQVAGGPGGELFF. DNA for the CDR3: TGTGCCAGCAGCCAAGTAGCGGGGGGGCCTGGCGGGGAGCTGTTTTTT.

The chain couples TRBV6-5 to TRBJ2-7; 16 nucleotides match TRBD2. Germline values: CDR1 MNHEY, CDR2 SVGAGI. The junction had 2 bases not matched to a gene; V was cut back by 4 bases and J by 2 bases. The CDR3 runs 16 residues. The CDR3 loop is CASSWGTSGGAYEQYV. Written as DNA, the CDR3 is TGTGCCAGCAGTTGGGGGACTAGCGGGGGGGCCTACGAGCAGTACGTC.

This clonotype occurred a few times. J is TRBJ2-7 and V is TRBV10-3; D remains ambiguous. The V end was cut by 7 bases, the J end by 3 bases, with 16 bases between. The germline CDR1 and CDR2 sequences are ENHRY and SYGVKD. The CDR3 contains 14 residues. The CDR3 loop is CAIKQSPSGYEQYV. The CDR3 DNA follows: TGTGCCATCAAACAGTCGCCATCGGGCTACGAGCAGTACGTC.

This clonotype came up many times. At one of its ends the junction is not consistent with the germline gene, which may arise from a read error. V is TRBV5-1 and J is TRBJ1-1; no reliable D call. Germline V lookup: CDR1 SGHRS, CDR2 YFSETQ. The CDR3 runs to 15 residues. CDR3 in DNA: TGCGCCAGCAGCTTGGATCCCGCTGGCCTCACTAAAGCTTTCTTT. Amino acid sequence: CASSLDPAGLTKAFF.

The V gene is TRBV6-5, the J gene TRBJ2-1; TRBD2 matches at 8 bases. The germline gives CDR1 MNHEY, CDR2 SVGAGI. The CDR3 consists of 14 residues. The V gene end was trimmed by 6 bases and the J gene end by 1 base; junction bases not matched to a gene: 2. CDR3 residues: CASRRGVSYNEQFF. The CDR3 DNA follows: TGTGCCAGCAGGCGGGGGGTATCCTACAATGAGCAGTTCTTC.

The chain employs TRBV5-1 and TRBJ2-1, with 7 bases identical to TRBD2. CDR3 length equals 15 residues. Per germline, CDR1 SGHRS and CDR2 YFSETQ. J gave up 7 bases and V 3 bases, and 10 bases lay outside the gene matches. The CDR3 coding sequence is TGCGCCAGCAGCTCCCTGGGCATAGCGGGTAATGAGCAGTTCTTC. Residues: CASSSLGIAGNEQFF.

This clonotype was detected only a few times. The chain has TRBV7-9 and TRBJ1-3; 7 bases match TRBD1. CDR1 is SEHNR, CDR2 FQNEAQ, per germline (reference sequence). The CDR3 has 13 amino acids. With 3 bases clipped from V and 6 bases from J, the junction kept 2 bases outside the gene matches. This CDR3 reads CASSLGQQNTIYF. CDR3 nucleotides: TGTGCCAGCAGCTTGGGACAGCAAAACACCATATATTTT. Combining the CDR3 with reference TRBV7-9 and TRBJ1-3 gives the whole variable domain DTGVSQNPRHKITKRGQNVTFRCDPISEHNRLYWYRQTLGQGPEFLTYFQNEAQLEKSRLLSDRFSAERPKGSFSTLEIQRTEQGDSAMYLCASSLGQQNTIYFGEGSWLTVV.

Only a few counts were recorded for this clonotype. V gene TRBV4-3 combines with J gene TRBJ2-3; D remains ambiguous. Germline loops: CDR1 LGHNA, CDR2 YSLEER. V gave up 4 bases and J gave up 4 bases, with 6 bases separating them. CDR3 length equals 12 residues. The CDR3 spells CASSPGPDTQYF. CDR3 nucleotide sequence: TGCGCCAGCAGCCCCGGACCAGATACGCAGTATTTT.

The V gene is TRBV10-3, the J gene TRBJ1-2, with D possibly TRBD1 on 6 matching bases. The CDR3 is 14 amino acids. The germline V gene encodes CDR1 ENHRY and CDR2 SYGVKD. Trimming pared 2 bases from V and 6 bases from J, leaving 13 bases between. DNA of the CDR3: TGTGCCATCAGTGAGGCACAGGGTTCCCATGGCTACACCTTC. This gives the protein CAISEAQGSHGYTF.

The chain employs TRBV2 and TRBJ2-3; D unclear. CDR3 length equals 15 residues. CDR1 and CDR2 (germline): SNHLY, FYNNEI. V dropped 4 bases and J dropped 2 bases, with 13 bases sitting between them. The CDR3 coding sequence is TGTGCCAGCAGTGGGCTCTCACATTACACAGATACGCAGTATTTT. Protein: CASSGLSHYTDTQYF.

This clonotype was picked up many times. The CDR3, as DNA: TGTGCCAGCAGCTTAACTGTAGGACCCACGGAGGCCCAGTACTTC. Amino acid sequence: CASSLTVGPTEAQYF. The chain uses TRBV7-2 and TRBJ2-5, with a weak D call TRBD2 (5 bases). Trimming removed 2 bases from V and 9 bases from J, with 19 bases in between. The germline V gene has CDR1 SGHTA and CDR2 FQGNSA. CDR3 size: 15 residues.

The sample holds many counts of this clonotype. This chain links TRBV5-1 with TRBJ2-5; 11 nucleotides match TRBD2. The V segment lost 4 bases and the J segment 1 base; nucleotides outside the gene matches: 0. The CDR3 loop spans 14 amino acids. CDR1 and CDR2 from the germline V gene are SGHRS and YFSETQ. CDR3 nucleotide sequence: TGCGCCAGCAGCGGGACTAGCGGCCAAGAGACCCAGTACTTC. As protein: CASSGTSGQETQYF. The variable domain in full, with the rest retrieved from reference TRBV5-1 and TRBJ2-5, is KAGVTQTPRYLIKTRGQQVTLSCSPISGHRSVSWYQQTPGQGLQFLFEYFSETQRNKGNFPGRFSGRQFSNSRSEMNVSTLELGDSALYLCASSGTSGQETQYFGPGTRLLVL.

In this sample, this clonotype turned up a few times. This chain connects TRBV29-1 to TRBJ1-6; no clear D gene. From germline, CDR1 is SQVTM and CDR2 ANQGSEA. The CDR3 extends over 13 amino acids. V shed 4 bases and J shed 6 bases, with 10 bases lying between them. The CDR3 sequence: CSVAFEINSPLHF. CDR3 DNA sequence: TGCAGCGTTGCCTTCGAGATTAATTCACCCCTCCACTTT.

This clonotype was picked up a small number of times. The V gene is TRBV14, the J gene TRBJ2-1; D unclear. Germline lookup yields CDR1 SGHDN and CDR2 FVKESK. The CDR3 has 13 amino acids. The V gene lost 1 base and the J gene lost 9 bases, with 10 bases spanning the gap. In nucleotides, the CDR3 is TGTGCCAGCAGCCAAGCCTCTGTGGGTGAGCAGTTCTTC. The encoded protein is CASSQASVGEQFF.

This clonotype was observed at least ten times. The chain joins TRBV7-2 to TRBJ2-3; 11 bases are shared with TRBD2. CDR1 is SGHTA and CDR2 is FQGNSA in the germline V gene. This CDR3 has 15 residues. J gave up 3 bases and V 4 bases, and 3 bases lay outside the gene matches. Here the CDR3 DNA reads TGTGCCAGCAGCTATAGCGGGGGGGAGACAGATACGCAGTATTTT. It specifies CASSYSGGETDTQYF.

This clonotype appeared a few times. V usage is TRBV6-1 and J usage is TRBJ1-4; the D is unclear. The CDR3 totals 13 residues. The germline V gene has CDR1 MNHNS and CDR2 SASEGT. The V gene lost 5 bases and the J gene lost 11 bases, with 15 bases spanning the gap. In DNA, the CDR3 is TGTGCCAGCAGTTCCGGGCCTCGGGAGAAACTGTTTTTT. This translates into CASSSGPREKLFF.

The chain's CDR3 is CASSPEGGSQPQHF. Here the CDR3 DNA reads TGCGCCAGCAGTCCGGAGGGAGGAAGTCAGCCCCAGCATTTT. The rearrangement uses TRBV5-1 and TRBJ1-5; D unclear. V lost 5 bases and J lost 6, with 15 bases in between. Germline V gene sequence: CDR1 SGHRS, CDR2 YFSETQ. There are 14 residues in the CDR3.

This clonotype showed up just a few times. The chain joins TRBV5-4 to TRBJ1-6; unclear D gene. The V gene lost 4 bases and the J gene lost 7 bases, with 9 bases spanning the gap. The CDR3 has 13 residues. The V gene's germline CDR1 is SGHNT and CDR2 YYREEE (reference sequence). The CDR3 loop is CASSPGENSPLHF. The CDR3 nucleotides are TGTGCCAGCAGCCCCGGGGAGAATTCACCCCTCCACTTT.

This clonotype was seen more than once but under ten times. V usage is TRBV6-1 and J usage is TRBJ2-4; D assignment may be TRBD1 or TRBD2 (5 bases each). The V and J ends lost 0 bases and 16 bases respectively, with 13 bases between them. Germline loops: CDR1 MNHNS, CDR2 SASEGT. This CDR3 spans 12 amino acids. Written as DNA, the CDR3 is TGTGCCAGCAGTGAAGCGCCGGGGCCTGGATACTTC. It translates to CASSEAPGPGYF.

As concerns this clonotype: One junction end disagrees with the germline gene, perhaps due to a read error. The chain combines TRBV20-1 with TRBJ2-6, with D perhaps TRBD1 or TRBD2 (6 bases each). Germline CDR1 DFQATT, CDR2 SNEGSKA (reference sequence). CDR3 length: 15 amino acids. CDR3 protein: CCARGDLSGANVLTF. Written as DNA, the CDR3 is TGCTGTGCTAGGGGGGACCTTTCTGGGGCCAACGTCCTGACTTTC.